The T cell receptor (beta chain) described here comes from a study of blood T cells in healthy people across ages. Notes on the study in general: With unsorted PBMCs, a conclusive comparison of naive versus antigen-experienced cells was not possible. Across samples, TCR beta diversity tracked strongly with naive T cell percentage. Donor CMV status, an unknown factor, possibly confounded changes in expanded clonotypes.

This clonotype was picked up a small number of times. Its antigen is as yet unknown. The CDR3 extends over 15 amino acids. CDR1 and CDR2 from the germline V gene are SGHTA and FQGNSA. Trimming took 2 bases from V and 0 from J, leaving 9 bases between them. It was with a sample-barcoded 5' primer and a J-beta primer mix that a second PCR of about 7 to 12 cycles was run. Each CDR3 protein gets one entry after TCRdb re-called the 5' RACE reads with MiXCR. This sample has fewer than 2 million distinct CDR3 sequences, with 35% to 50% found just once. The sample consisted of blood. The genes are TRBV7-2 and TRBJ2-3, with a tentative D call TRBD2 (5 bases). This receptor was taken from a human donor in good health. CDR3 region: CASSLLRTSTDTQYF. CDR3 nucleotides: TGTGCCAGCAGCTTACTACGGACTAGCACAGATACGCAGTATTTT.